These T cell receptor beta chains were read from a single sample in a study of T cells in localized non-small cell lung cancer. The protocol was immunoSEQ multiplex PCR, while the TCRdb copy is restricted to in-frame clones and leaves out a portion. In the table there are fewer than 75,000 clones, about four fifths of which are singletons. Sample: peripheral blood, taken before any cancer treatment. The receptor source for this set is a female donor aged 60 or older with stage I lung adenocarcinoma. Each CDR3 is given with its conserved first and last residue. A D gene is named only where the DNA matches it firmly. Not every row has a clone size; where given, it reads once, few, many or a size class.

j_call	v_call	clone_size	d_call	cdr3_aa	cdr3_nt
TRBJ1-1	TRBV5-1	NA	NA	CASSGQPGNTEAFF	TGCGCCAGCAGCGGTCAGCCCGGGAACACTGAAGCTTTCTTT
TRBJ2-1	TRBV29-1	NA	TRBD2	CSVARLAGSGNEQFF	TGCAGCGTTGCAAGACTAGCGGGTTCTGGCAATGAGCAGTTCTTC
TRBJ1-5	TRBV4-1	NA	NA	CASSQDVGYGQPQHF	TGCGCCAGCAGCCAAGATGTGGGTTATGGGCAGCCCCAGCATTTT
TRBJ2-3	TRBV5-1	NA	TRBD2	CASSTRTSGGATDTQYF	TGCGCCAGCAGCACTCGGACTAGCGGGGGGGCTACAGATACGCAGTATTTT
TRBJ2-7	TRBV11-2	NA	NA	CASSLSTASYEQYF	TGTGCCAGCAGCTTATCTACAGCCTCCTACGAGCAGTACTTC
TRBJ2-1	TRBV6-5	NA	TRBD1	CASRRDRNNEQFF	TGTGCCAGCAGGAGGGACAGAAACAATGAGCAGTTCTTC
TRBJ2-7	TRBV10-1	NA	TRBD1	CASSPGQGFYEQYF	TGCGCCAGCAGCCCGGGACAGGGGTTTTACGAGCAGTACTTC
TRBJ1-1	TRBV29-1	NA	NA	CSVVEDTMNTEAFF	TGCAGCGTTGTGGAAGATACCATGAACACTGAAGCTTTCTTT
TRBJ2-3	TRBV7-2	NA	NA	CASSSTGGHTDTQYF	TGTGCCAGCAGCTCCACGGGGGGCCACACAGATACGCAGTATTTT
TRBJ1-2	TRBV5-1	NA	TRBD1	CASSWTRDRNYGYTF	TGCGCCAGCAGCTGGACTCGGGACAGAAACTATGGCTACACCTTC
TRBJ1-1	TRBV19	NA	TRBD1	CASSTIGQGTEAFF	TGTGCCAGTAGTACCATTGGACAGGGCACTGAAGCTTTCTTT
TRBJ1-2	TRBV18	NA	NA	CASSPTGGYGYTF	TGTGCCAGCTCACCTACCGGGGGCTATGGCTACACCTTC
TRBJ1-4	TRBV19	NA	NA	CASSTRARPGQEKLFF	TGTGCCAGTAGTACACGGGCCAGGCCGGGGCAAGAAAAACTGTTTTTT
TRBJ2-2	TRBV10-3	NA	TRBD2	CAINPGLGAAGELFF	TGTGCCATCAATCCGGGACTAGGGGCCGCCGGGGAGCTGTTTTTT
TRBJ2-3	TRBV4-1	few	NA	CASSQEARSDTQYF	TGCGCCAGCAGCCAAGAAGCCAGGTCGGATACGCAGTATTTT
TRBJ2-2	TRBV7-9	NA	TRBD1	CASSAQGTGAGELFF	TGTGCCAGCAGCGCACAGGGGACAGGGGCCGGGGAGCTGTTTTTT
TRBJ2-6	TRBV7-2	NA	NA	CASSLTGANVLTF	TGTGCCAGCAGCTTAACTGGGGCCAACGTCCTGACTTTC
TRBJ2-7	TRBV7-3	once	NA	CASSSSPWYEQYF	TGTGCCAGCAGCTCCTCCCCGTGGTACGAGCAGTACTTC
TRBJ1-1	TRBV11-2	NA	TRBD1	CASSFLPTGGITEAFF	TGTGCCAGCAGCTTTCTTCCTACAGGGGGTATCACTGAAGCTTTCTTT
TRBJ1-5	TRBV2	NA	TRBD1	CASSDLAGGQPQHF	TGTGCCAGCAGTGATTTGGCAGGGGGCCAGCCCCAGCATTTT
TRBJ1-6	TRBV10-3	few	TRBD1	CAISSPPGQGSPLHF	TGTGCCATCAGTTCCCCCCCGGGACAGGGTTCACCCCTCCACTTT
TRBJ2-7	TRBV6-1	NA	NA	CASSAYLTGTSLSYEQYF	TGTGCCAGCAGTGCCTACCTAACGGGGACAAGCCTCTCCTACGAGCAGTACTTC
TRBJ2-2	TRBV7-2	NA	NA	CASSLGSGGELFF	TGTGCCAGCAGCTTAGGATCCGGCGGGGAGCTGTTTTTT
TRBJ2-3	TRBV7-8	NA	NA	CASSPNPTWMSADTQYF	TGTGCCAGCAGCCCCAACCCCACTTGGATGAGCGCAGATACGCAGTATTTT
TRBJ2-5	TRBV9	NA	TRBD2	CASSVASGGHQETQYF	TGTGCCAGCAGCGTAGCTAGCGGGGGACACCAAGAGACCCAGTACTTC
TRBJ2-2	TRBV6-5	NA	TRBD1	CASTRTGARGELFF	TGTGCCAGCACAAGGACAGGGGCGCGAGGGGAGCTGTTTTTT
TRBJ2-7	TRBV13	NA	NA	CASSLRQRLYEQYF	TGTGCCAGCAGCTTACGGCAGCGCCTCTACGAGCAGTACTTC
TRBJ1-1	TRBV27	NA	NA	CASSLLGGTPEAFF	TGTGCCAGCAGTTTATTGGGGGGGACGCCTGAAGCTTTCTTT
TRBJ2-2	TRBV5-3	NA	NA	CARSPVEDHSWKRTGELFF	TGTGCCAGAAGCCCGGTCGAGGACCACTCTTGGAAACGCACCGGGGAGCTGTTTTTT
TRBJ2-4	TRBV27	NA	NA	CASSLGGIAKNIQYF	TGTGCCAGCAGTTTAGGGGGAATAGCCAAAAACATTCAGTACTTC
TRBJ1-5	TRBV2	NA	TRBD1	CASTERQGPYQPQHF	TGTGCCAGCACCGAAAGACAGGGCCCGTATCAGCCCCAGCATTTT
TRBJ1-5	TRBV19	NA	NA	CASTQRGRGGQPQHF	TGTGCCAGCACCCAGCGGGGGAGGGGTGGGCAGCCCCAGCATTTT
TRBJ2-2	TRBV9	NA	TRBD2	CASSTPAGMNTGELFF	TGTGCCAGCAGCACCCCAGCGGGGATGAACACCGGGGAGCTGTTTTTT
TRBJ1-2	TRBV9	many	NA	CASSVGVRDTEGYTF	TGTGCCAGCAGCGTAGGGGTCCGGGACACCGAAGGCTACACCTTC
TRBJ2-1	TRBV4-1	NA	TRBD2	CASSQDSLAGGRYNEQFF	TGCGCCAGCAGCCAGGACTCCCTAGCGGGGGGGCGTTACAATGAGCAGTTCTTC
TRBJ1-5	TRBV19	NA	NA	CASSTTLDQPQHF	TGTGCCAGTAGTACAACACTAGATCAGCCCCAGCATTTT